Listed below are T cell receptor beta chains from one sample, sequenced in a study of T cells after posttransplantation cyclophosphamide. Assay: immunoSEQ multiplex PCR; the TCRdb copy retains only in-frame clones and omits some. Recorded here are about 39,000 clones, with no singletons, and the ten leading clones hold approximately 5%. The sample comprised PBMCs. The receptors originated from a woman aged 50 to 60 in good health and a related stem cell transplant donor. CDR3s include the opening cysteine and the closing phenylalanine or tryptophan. Each record gives: J gene, V gene, clone size, D gene, CDR3 protein, CDR3 DNA. A D gene is named only where the DNA matches it firmly. Clone size is stated in some rows and not others, as once, few, many or a class when expanded.

j_call: TRBJ1-5
v_call: TRBV28
clone_size: many
d_call: .
cdr3_aa: CASSPREVLGRRYNQPQHF
cdr3_nt: TGTGCCAGCAGCCCCCGGGAGGTGTTAGGACGGAGATACAATCAGCCCCAGCATTTT

j_call: TRBJ1-2
v_call: TRBV19
clone_size: many
d_call: .
cdr3_aa: CASSMNLAGWDGYTF
cdr3_nt: TGTGCCAGTAGTATGAATCTGGCAGGCTGGGATGGCTACACCTTC

j_call: TRBJ1-6
v_call: TRBV14
clone_size: many
d_call: .
cdr3_aa: CASSQDGRTNSPLHF
cdr3_nt: TGTGCCAGCAGCCAAGATGGGCGTACTAATTCACCCCTCCACTTT

j_call: TRBJ2-1
v_call: TRBV11-2
clone_size: many
d_call: .
cdr3_aa: CASSLFSDRGFYNEQFF
cdr3_nt: TGTGCCAGCAGCTTATTTAGCGATCGGGGATTTTACAATGAGCAGTTCTTC

j_call: TRBJ1-2
v_call: TRBV6-5
clone_size: many
d_call: .
cdr3_aa: CASSYSEGGRGYTF
cdr3_nt: TGTGCCAGCAGTTACTCCGAGGGGGGGCGAGGCTACACCTTC

j_call: TRBJ2-3
v_call: TRBV25-1
clone_size: .
d_call: TRBD2
cdr3_aa: CASNTGLEADTQYF
cdr3_nt: TGTGCCAGCAACACGGGACTAGAGGCAGATACGCAGTATTTT

j_call: TRBJ2-5
v_call: TRBV15
clone_size: few
d_call: TRBD2
cdr3_aa: CATSRASGGAKKTQYF
cdr3_nt: TGTGCCACCAGCAGAGCGAGCGGGGGGGCGAAAAAGACCCAGTACTTC

j_call: TRBJ1-1
v_call: TRBV19
clone_size: many
d_call: TRBD1
cdr3_aa: CASKTYGQGGNTEAFF
cdr3_nt: TGTGCCAGTAAGACGTACGGACAGGGTGGGAACACTGAAGCTTTCTTT

j_call: TRBJ1-5
v_call: TRBV28
clone_size: many
d_call: TRBD1
cdr3_aa: CASSPTTGLDQPQHF
cdr3_nt: TGTGCCAGCAGTCCTACGACAGGGCTGGATCAGCCCCAGCATTTT

j_call: TRBJ2-7
v_call: TRBV2
clone_size: many
d_call: .
cdr3_aa: CASSEYGRGWTYEQYF
cdr3_nt: TGTGCCAGCAGTGAGTATGGACGGGGTTGGACCTACGAGCAGTACTTC

j_call: TRBJ2-7
v_call: TRBV7-2
clone_size: many
d_call: .
cdr3_aa: CASSLGRQFTYEQYF
cdr3_nt: TGTGCCAGCAGCTTAGGTCGACAGTTTACCTACGAGCAGTACTTC

j_call: TRBJ1-5
v_call: TRBV6-1
clone_size: .
d_call: TRBD1
cdr3_aa: CASGYPGQGNQPQHF
cdr3_nt: TGTGCCAGCGGATACCCGGGACAGGGAAATCAGCCCCAGCATTTT

j_call: TRBJ1-6
v_call: TRBV7-9
clone_size: many
d_call: .
cdr3_aa: CASSPRRLAGQDSPLHF
cdr3_nt: TGTGCCAGCAGCCCTAGACGCTTGGCGGGCCAGGATTCACCCCTCCACTTT

j_call: TRBJ1-4
v_call: TRBV7-2
clone_size: many
d_call: .
cdr3_aa: CASSLVNGGVNEKLFF
cdr3_nt: TGTGCCAGCAGCTTAGTCAACGGGGGGGTTAATGAAAAACTGTTTTTT

j_call: TRBJ1-2
v_call: TRBV6-6
clone_size: many
d_call: .
cdr3_aa: CASRGGARGYGYTF
cdr3_nt: TGTGCCAGCAGGGGGGGGGCGCGAGGCTATGGCTACACCTTC

j_call: TRBJ2-7
v_call: TRBV27
clone_size: many
d_call: TRBD1
cdr3_aa: CASSLFPQGETYEQYF
cdr3_nt: TGTGCCAGCAGCCTTTTCCCCCAGGGGGAAACCTACGAGCAGTACTTC

j_call: TRBJ1-1
v_call: TRBV28
clone_size: many
d_call: TRBD1
cdr3_aa: CASSFSAPGGKAEAFF
cdr3_nt: TGTGCCAGCAGTTTCTCCGCCCCAGGGGGCAAGGCTGAAGCTTTCTTT

j_call: TRBJ1-2
v_call: TRBV2
clone_size: many
d_call: .
cdr3_aa: CASGPWAGYGYTF
cdr3_nt: TGTGCCAGCGGCCCCTGGGCAGGCTATGGCTACACCTTC

j_call: TRBJ1-4
v_call: TRBV28
clone_size: many
d_call: .
cdr3_aa: CASSPGDAEKLFF
cdr3_nt: TGTGCCAGCAGCCCAGGGGATGCGGAAAAACTGTTTTTT

j_call: TRBJ1-1
v_call: TRBV6-4
clone_size: many
d_call: TRBD1
cdr3_aa: CASSLYPGTGNTEAFF
cdr3_nt: TGTGCCAGCAGCCTTTATCCCGGGACAGGTAACACTGAAGCTTTCTTT

j_call: TRBJ1-1
v_call: TRBV14
clone_size: many
d_call: .
cdr3_aa: CASSHLRNTEAFF
cdr3_nt: TGTGCCAGCAGCCATCTAAGGAACACTGAAGCTTTCTTT

j_call: TRBJ1-2
v_call: TRBV21-1
clone_size: few
d_call: .
cdr3_aa: CASSPSGRGLRGYTF
cdr3_nt: TGTGCCAGCAGCCCCAGCGGCAGGGGGCTACGGGGCTACACCTTC

j_call: TRBJ1-1
v_call: TRBV7-3
clone_size: many
d_call: .
cdr3_aa: CASSWGVRGSNTEAFF
cdr3_nt: TGTGCCAGCAGCTGGGGGGTTAGGGGCTCGAACACTGAAGCTTTCTTT

j_call: TRBJ2-7
v_call: TRBV2
clone_size: many
d_call: .
cdr3_aa: CASSGTASSSYEQYF
cdr3_nt: TGTGCCAGCAGTGGCACAGCAAGTAGCTCCTACGAGCAGTACTTC

j_call: TRBJ1-2
v_call: TRBV6-5
clone_size: few
d_call: .
cdr3_aa: CASSYGVQKTGGYTF
cdr3_nt: TGTGCCAGCAGTTACGGGGTACAGAAGACGGGAGGCTACACCTTC

j_call: TRBJ1-4
v_call: TRBV7-9
clone_size: many
d_call: .
cdr3_aa: CASSLGAGVVTNEKLFF
cdr3_nt: TGTGCCAGCAGCTTAGGAGCAGGGGTGGTCACTAATGAAAAACTGTTTTTT